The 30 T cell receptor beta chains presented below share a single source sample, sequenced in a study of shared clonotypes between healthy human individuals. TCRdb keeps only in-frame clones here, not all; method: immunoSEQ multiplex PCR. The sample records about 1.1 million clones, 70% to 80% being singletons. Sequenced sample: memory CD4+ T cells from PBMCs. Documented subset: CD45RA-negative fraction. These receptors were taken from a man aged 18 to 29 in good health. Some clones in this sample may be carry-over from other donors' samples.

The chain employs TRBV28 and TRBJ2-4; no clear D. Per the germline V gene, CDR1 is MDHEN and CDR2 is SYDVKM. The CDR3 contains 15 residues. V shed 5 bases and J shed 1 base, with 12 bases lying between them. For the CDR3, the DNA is TGTGCCAGCAGTCGCCAGACGCTCGCCAAAAACATTCAGTACTTC. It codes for CASSRQTLAKNIQYF.

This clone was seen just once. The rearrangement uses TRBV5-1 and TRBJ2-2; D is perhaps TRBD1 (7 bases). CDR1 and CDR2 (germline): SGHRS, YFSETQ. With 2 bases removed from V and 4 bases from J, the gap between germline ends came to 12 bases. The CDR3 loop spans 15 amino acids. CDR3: CASSLAGGTTGELFF. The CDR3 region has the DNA TGCGCCAGCAGCTTAGCAGGGGGGACCACCGGGGAGCTGTTTTTT. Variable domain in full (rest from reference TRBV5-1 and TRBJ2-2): KAGVTQTPRYLIKTRGQQVTLSCSPISGHRSVSWYQQTPGQGLQFLFEYFSETQRNKGNFPGRFSGRQFSNSRSEMNVSTLELGDSALYLCASSLAGGTTGELFFGEGSRLTVL.

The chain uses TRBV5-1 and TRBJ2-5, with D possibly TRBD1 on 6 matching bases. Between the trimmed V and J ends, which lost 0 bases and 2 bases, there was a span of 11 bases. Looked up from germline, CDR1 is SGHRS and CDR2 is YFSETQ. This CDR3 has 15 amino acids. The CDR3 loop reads CASSLAAGVQETQYF. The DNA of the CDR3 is TGCGCCAGCAGCTTGGCCGCAGGGGTGCAAGAGACCCAGTACTTC.

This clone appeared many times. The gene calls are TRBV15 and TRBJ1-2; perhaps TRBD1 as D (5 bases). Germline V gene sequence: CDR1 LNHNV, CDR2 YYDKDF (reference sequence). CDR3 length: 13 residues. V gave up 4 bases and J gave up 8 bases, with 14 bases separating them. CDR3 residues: CATSTGDRSGYTF. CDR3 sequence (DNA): TGTGCCACCAGCACGGGGGATCGGAGCGGCTACACCTTC.

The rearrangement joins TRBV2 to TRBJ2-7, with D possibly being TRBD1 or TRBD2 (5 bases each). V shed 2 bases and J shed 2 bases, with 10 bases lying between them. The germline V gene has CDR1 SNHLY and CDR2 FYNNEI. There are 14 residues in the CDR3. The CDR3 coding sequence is TGTGCCAGCAGTGAACGATGGGGGACCTACGAGCAGTACTTC. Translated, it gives CASSERWGTYEQYF.

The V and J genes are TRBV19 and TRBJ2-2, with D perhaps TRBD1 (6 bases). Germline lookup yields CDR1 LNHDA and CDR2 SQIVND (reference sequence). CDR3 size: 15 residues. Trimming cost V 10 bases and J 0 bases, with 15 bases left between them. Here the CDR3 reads CATGQPLANTGELFF. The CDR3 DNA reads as TGTGCCACAGGACAGCCCTTGGCGAACACCGGGGAGCTGTTTTTT.

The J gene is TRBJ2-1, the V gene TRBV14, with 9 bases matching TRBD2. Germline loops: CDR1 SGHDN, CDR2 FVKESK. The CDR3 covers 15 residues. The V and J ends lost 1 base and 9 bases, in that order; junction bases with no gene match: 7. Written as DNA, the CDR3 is TGTGCCAGCAGCCAAGGGGCGGGAGGGCCGAGTGAGCAGTTCTTC. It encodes CASSQGAGGPSEQFF.

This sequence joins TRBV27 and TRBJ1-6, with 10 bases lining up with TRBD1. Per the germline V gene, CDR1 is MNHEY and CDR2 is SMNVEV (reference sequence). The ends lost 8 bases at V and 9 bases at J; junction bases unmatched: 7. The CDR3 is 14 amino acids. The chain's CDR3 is CASGRDRGSSPLHF. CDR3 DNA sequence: TGTGCCAGCGGCCGGGACAGGGGTTCTTCACCCCTCCACTTT.

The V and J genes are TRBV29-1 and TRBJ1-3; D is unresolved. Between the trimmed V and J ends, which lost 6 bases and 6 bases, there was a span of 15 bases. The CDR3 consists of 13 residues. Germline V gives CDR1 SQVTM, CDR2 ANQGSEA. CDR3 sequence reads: CSVTKERANTIYF. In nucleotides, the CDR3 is TGCAGCGTGACCAAAGAGCGCGCAAACACCATATATTTT.

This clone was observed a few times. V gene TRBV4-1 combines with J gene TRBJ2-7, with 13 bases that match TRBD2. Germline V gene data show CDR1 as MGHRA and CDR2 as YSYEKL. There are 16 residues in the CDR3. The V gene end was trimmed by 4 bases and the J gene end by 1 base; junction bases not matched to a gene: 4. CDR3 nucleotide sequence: TGCGCCAGCAGCCGAGGACTAGCGGGAGATTCCTACGAGCAGTACTTC. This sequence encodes CASSRGLAGDSYEQYF.

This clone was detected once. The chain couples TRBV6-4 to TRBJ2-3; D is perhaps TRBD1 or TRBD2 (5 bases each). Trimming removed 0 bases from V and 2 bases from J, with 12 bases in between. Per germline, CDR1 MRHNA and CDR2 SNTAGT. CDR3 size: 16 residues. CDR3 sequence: CASSDSGRGPTDTQYF. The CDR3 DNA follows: TGTGCCAGCAGTGACTCGGGAAGGGGACCCACAGATACGCAGTATTTT.

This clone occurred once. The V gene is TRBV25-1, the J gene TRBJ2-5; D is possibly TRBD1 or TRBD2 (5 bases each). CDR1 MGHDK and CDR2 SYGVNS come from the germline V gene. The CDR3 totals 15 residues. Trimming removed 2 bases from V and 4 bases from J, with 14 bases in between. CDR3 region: CASSEEGRVAETQYF. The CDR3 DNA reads TGTGCCAGCAGTGAAGAGGGCAGGGTCGCAGAGACCCAGTACTTC.

The CDR3 protein is CASSPRLAGGRDEQFF. The CDR3 DNA reads as TGTGCCAGCAGCCCTCGACTAGCGGGAGGCCGGGATGAGCAGTTCTTC. This chain joins TRBV27 and TRBJ2-1, with 13 bases aligning to TRBD2. The CDR3 extends over 16 amino acids. The ends lost 6 bases at V and 8 bases at J; junction bases unmatched: 10. Germline V lookup: CDR1 MNHEY, CDR2 SMNVEV (reference sequence).

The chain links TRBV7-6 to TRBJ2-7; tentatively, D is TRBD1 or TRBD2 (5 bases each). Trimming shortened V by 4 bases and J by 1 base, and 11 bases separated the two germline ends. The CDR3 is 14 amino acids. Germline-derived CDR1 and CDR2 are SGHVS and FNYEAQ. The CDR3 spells CASSSRDGSYEQYF. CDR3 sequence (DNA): TGTGCCAGCAGCTCCCGGGACGGTTCCTACGAGCAGTACTTC.

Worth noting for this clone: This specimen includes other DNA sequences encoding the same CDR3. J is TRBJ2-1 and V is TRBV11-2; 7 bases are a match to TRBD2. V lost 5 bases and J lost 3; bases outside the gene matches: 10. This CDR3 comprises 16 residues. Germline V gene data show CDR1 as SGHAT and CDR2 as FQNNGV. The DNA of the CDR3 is TGTGCCAGCAGCCTAAGACTAGCTAAAGTCTACAATGAGCAGTTCTTC. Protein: CASSLRLAKVYNEQFF.

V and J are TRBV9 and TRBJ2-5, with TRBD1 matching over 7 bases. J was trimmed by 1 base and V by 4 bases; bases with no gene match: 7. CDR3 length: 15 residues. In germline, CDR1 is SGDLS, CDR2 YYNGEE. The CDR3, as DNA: TGTGCCAGCAGCCCTGGACAGGCTACCCAAGAGACCCAGTACTTC. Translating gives CASSPGQATQETQYF. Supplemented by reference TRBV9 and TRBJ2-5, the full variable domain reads DSGVTQTPKHLITATGQRVTLRCSPRSGDLSVYWYQQSLDQGLQFLIQYYNGEERAKGNILERFSAQQFPDLHSELNLSSLELGDSALYFCASSPGQATQETQYFGPGTRLLVL.

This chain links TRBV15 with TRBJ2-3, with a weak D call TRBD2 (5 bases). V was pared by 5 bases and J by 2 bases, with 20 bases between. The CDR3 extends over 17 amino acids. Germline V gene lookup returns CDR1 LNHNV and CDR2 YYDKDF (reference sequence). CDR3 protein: CATSVHGERRSTDTQYF. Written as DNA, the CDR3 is TGTGCCACCAGCGTACACGGGGAGCGTCGATCCACAGATACGCAGTATTTT.

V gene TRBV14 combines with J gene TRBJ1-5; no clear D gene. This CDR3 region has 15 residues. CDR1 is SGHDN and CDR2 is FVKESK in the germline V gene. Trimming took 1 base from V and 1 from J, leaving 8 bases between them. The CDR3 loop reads CASSQGQGSNQPQHF. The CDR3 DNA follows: TGTGCCAGCAGCCAAGGACAAGGGAGCAATCAGCCCCAGCATTTT. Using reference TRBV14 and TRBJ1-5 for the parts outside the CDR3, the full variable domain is EAGVTQFPSHSVIEKGQTVTLRCDPISGHDNLYWYRRVMGKEIKFLLHFVKESKQDESGMPNNRFLAERTGGTYSTLKVQPAELEDSGVYFCASSQGQGSNQPQHFGDGTRLSIL.

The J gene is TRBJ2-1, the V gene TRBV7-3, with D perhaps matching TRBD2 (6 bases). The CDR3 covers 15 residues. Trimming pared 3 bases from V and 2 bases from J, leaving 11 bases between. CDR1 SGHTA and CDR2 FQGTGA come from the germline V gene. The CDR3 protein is CASSLEGLPYNEQFF. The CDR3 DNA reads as TGTGCCAGCAGCTTGGAGGGATTACCCTACAATGAGCAGTTCTTC.

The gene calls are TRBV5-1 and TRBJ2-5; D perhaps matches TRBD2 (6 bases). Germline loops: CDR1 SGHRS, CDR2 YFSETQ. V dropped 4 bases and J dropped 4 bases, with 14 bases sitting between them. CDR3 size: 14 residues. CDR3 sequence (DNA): TGCGCCAGCAGCACGTCCGGGACTGTAGAGACCCAGTACTTC. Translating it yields CASSTSGTVETQYF.

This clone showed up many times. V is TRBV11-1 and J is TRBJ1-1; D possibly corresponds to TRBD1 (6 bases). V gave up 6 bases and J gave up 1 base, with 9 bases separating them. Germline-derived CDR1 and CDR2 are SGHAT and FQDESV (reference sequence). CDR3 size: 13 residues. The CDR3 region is CASRTDRNTEAFF. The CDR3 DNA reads TGTGCCAGCAGGACGGACAGGAACACTGAAGCTTTCTTT. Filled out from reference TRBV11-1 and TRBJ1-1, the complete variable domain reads EAEVAQSPRYKITEKSQAVAFWCDPISGHATLYWYRQILGQGPELLVQFQDESVVDDSQLPKDRFSAERLKGVDSTLKIQPAELGDSAMYLCASRTDRNTEAFFGQGTRLTVV.

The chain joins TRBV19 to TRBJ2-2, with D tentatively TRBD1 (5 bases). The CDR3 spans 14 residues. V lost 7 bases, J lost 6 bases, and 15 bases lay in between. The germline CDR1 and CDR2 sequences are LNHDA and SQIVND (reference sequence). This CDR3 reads CASTPGFKAGELFF. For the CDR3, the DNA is TGTGCCAGTACCCCAGGGTTTAAGGCCGGGGAGCTGTTTTTT.

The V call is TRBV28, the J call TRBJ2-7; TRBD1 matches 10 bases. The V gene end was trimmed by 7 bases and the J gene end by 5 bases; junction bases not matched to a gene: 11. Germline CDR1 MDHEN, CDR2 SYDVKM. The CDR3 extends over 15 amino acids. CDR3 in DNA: TGTGCCAGCATTCCCGCGGGACAGGGGAGAAACGAGCAGTACTTC. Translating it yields CASIPAGQGRNEQYF.

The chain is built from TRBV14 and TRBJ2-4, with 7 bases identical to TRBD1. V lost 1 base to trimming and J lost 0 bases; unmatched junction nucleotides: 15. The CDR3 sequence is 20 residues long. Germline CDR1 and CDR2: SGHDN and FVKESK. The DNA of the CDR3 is TGTGCCAGCAGCCAAGGTGGGACAGCACGGAGTTCCATAGCCAAAAACATTCAGTACTTC. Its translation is CASSQGGTARSSIAKNIQYF.

The CDR3 nucleotides are TGTGCCAGCAGCTTAGGGTCCGGGACTAGCGGCTCCCGTGAGCAGTTCTTC. It is translated as CASSLGSGTSGSREQFF. The chain joins TRBV7-2 to TRBJ2-1; TRBD2 matches 11 bases. This CDR3 has 17 amino acids. V lost 1 base and J lost 9; bases outside the gene matches: 11. The germline CDR1 and CDR2 sequences are SGHTA and FQGNSA.

CDR3 bases: TGTGCCAGCAGCTGGAGGGACAGGGGGCCCTACGAGCAGTACTTC. Translation gives CASSWRDRGPYEQYF. The chain has TRBV5-6 and TRBJ2-7; 12 positions agree with TRBD1. The germline V gene encodes CDR1 SGHDT and CDR2 YYEEEE. V trimming: 3 bases; J trimming: 2 bases; junction bases outside the gene matches: 3. The CDR3 spans 15 residues.

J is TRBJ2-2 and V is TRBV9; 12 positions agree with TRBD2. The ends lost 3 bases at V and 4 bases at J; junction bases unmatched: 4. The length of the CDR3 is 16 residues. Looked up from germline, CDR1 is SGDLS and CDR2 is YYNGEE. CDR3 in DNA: TGTGCCAGCAGCGCGGGACTAGCGGGCGTCACCGGGGAGCTGTTTTTT. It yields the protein CASSAGLAGVTGELFF.

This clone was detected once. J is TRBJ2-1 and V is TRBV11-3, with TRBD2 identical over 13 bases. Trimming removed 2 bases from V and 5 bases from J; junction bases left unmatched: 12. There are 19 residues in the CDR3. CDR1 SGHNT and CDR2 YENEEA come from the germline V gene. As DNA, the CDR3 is TGTGCCAGCAGCTTATACCCACCACTAGCGGGAGGGATCGACAATGAGCAGTTCTTC. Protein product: CASSLYPPLAGGIDNEQFF.

Here the CDR3 reads CASIVELYSYNEQFF. In DNA form, the CDR3 reads TGTGCCAGCATAGTCGAGCTCTATTCCTACAATGAGCAGTTCTTC. This chain links TRBV5-8 with TRBJ2-1, with D unresolved. The V gene's germline CDR1 is SGHTS and CDR2 YDEGEE. The V end was cut by 6 bases, the J end by 1 base, with 14 bases between. The CDR3 runs to 15 residues.

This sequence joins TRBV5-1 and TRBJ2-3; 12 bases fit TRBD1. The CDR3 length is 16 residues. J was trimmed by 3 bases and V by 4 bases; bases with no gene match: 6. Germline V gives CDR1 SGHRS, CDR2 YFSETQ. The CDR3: CASSRGTGGETDTQYF. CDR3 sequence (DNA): TGCGCCAGCAGCCGGGGGACAGGGGGCGAGACAGATACGCAGTATTTT.